This T cell receptor (beta chain) emerged from a study of T cells in Graves' hyperthyroidism and ophthalmopathy. General observations from the study: The blood repertoire included most of the expanded thyroid clonotypes above 0.001.

Diagnosis rested on symptoms, serum thyroxine and TRAb, thyroid ultrasound, and orbital computed tomography. There were TCR beta CDR3 regions amplified from RNA transcripts. Researchers ran a first-round RT-PCR on the TCR CDR3 using the HTBI primer set. TCRdb called the multiplex PCR reads again in MiXCR, with one record for every CDR3 protein. The profile shows around 250,000 distinct CDR3 sequences, 15% to 20% of them singletons. V shed 0 bases and J shed 10 bases, with 16 bases lying between them. The germline V gene encodes CDR1 LGHNA and CDR2 YNFKEQ. The CDR3 covers 16 residues. This clonotype has more than one count but fewer than ten. The target antigen is unknown.

The chain recombines TRBV4-2 with TRBJ1-6; D is undetermined. The sequenced sample consisted of blood. This receptor was taken from a woman aged 18-30 years with Graves' ophthalmopathy. The CDR3 is CASSQDERVERSPLHF. Here the CDR3 DNA reads TGTGCCAGCAGCCAAGACGAGAGGGTGGAGCGGTCACCCCTCCACTTT.